This T cell receptor (beta chain) originates from a study of blood T cell repertoires in COVID-19. Study overall: PBMCs, B-cell-depleted T cells, or T cells were the source of the cDNA or gDNA that made up the material.

TCRdb's table, derived via immunoSEQ multiplex PCR, lists solely in-frame clones and lacks some. The table has about 230,000 clones, 86% seen once. This clone came up once. Germline V gene sequence: CDR1 SGHRS, CDR2 YFSETQ. CDR3 length equals 14 residues. V lost 3 bases and J lost 6; bases outside the gene matches: 5. V is TRBV5-1 and J is TRBJ2-3; 9 bases align to TRBD1. The sequence was collected from a man aged 50 to 60 with COVID-19, enrolled during active disease. Sequenced: peripheral blood. This chain's CDR3 is CASSYGQGTDTQYF. CDR3 DNA: TGCGCCAGCAGCTACGGACAGGGGACGGATACGCAGTATTTT. Supplemented by reference TRBV5-1 and TRBJ2-3, the full variable domain reads KAGVTQTPRYLIKTRGQQVTLSCSPISGHRSVSWYQQTPGQGLQFLFEYFSETQRNKGNFPGRFSGRQFSNSRSEMNVSTLELGDSALYLCASSYGQGTDTQYFGPGTRLTVL.